Sequencing of this T cell receptor beta chain was carried out in a study of cytotoxic CD8 clonotypes in ibrutinib-treated CLL. This CDR3 is 12 amino acids long. From germline, CDR1 is MGHRA and CDR2 YSYEKL. The germline V and J ends were trimmed by 4 bases and 6 bases, with 10 bases remaining between them. Data came from immunoSEQ multiplex PCR; TCRdb stores just in-frame clones and leaves some out. The sample shows around 70,000 clones, approximately 87% of them seen only once. Sequencing was performed on PBMCs, taken after 24 months of ibrutinib treatment. The TCR was taken from a human donor with chronic lymphocytic leukemia. The chain combines TRBV4-1 with TRBJ2-7; tentative D call: TRBD2 (6 bases). This CDR3 is CASSPSGGEQYF. The CDR3 DNA reads as TGCGCCAGCAGCCCGTCCGGGGGCGAGCAGTACTTC.